This TCR beta chain was profiled in a study of response to subunit inactivated influenza vaccine. This clonotype was found many times. V shed 5 bases and J shed 5 bases, with 9 bases lying between them. Germline V gene lookup returns CDR1 LNHDA and CDR2 SQIVND (reference sequence). The CDR3 is 13 amino acids. TCRdb reanalysed the RT-PCR reads using MiXCR and keeps one entry per CDR3 protein. This sample yields approximately 230,000 distinct CDR3 sequences, of which about 12% are seen a single time; 7.5% to 10% belongs to the top ten. This sequence originates from a man aged 45-60 years who received an inactivated influenza vaccine. Specimen: non-naive T cells sorted from PBMCs, collected less than 15 days before vaccination. The chain is built from TRBV19 and TRBJ1-4; D remains unclear. Here the CDR3 DNA reads TGTGCCAGTAGTTGGACGGGAAATGAAAAACTGTTTTTT. This gives the protein CASSWTGNEKLFF.